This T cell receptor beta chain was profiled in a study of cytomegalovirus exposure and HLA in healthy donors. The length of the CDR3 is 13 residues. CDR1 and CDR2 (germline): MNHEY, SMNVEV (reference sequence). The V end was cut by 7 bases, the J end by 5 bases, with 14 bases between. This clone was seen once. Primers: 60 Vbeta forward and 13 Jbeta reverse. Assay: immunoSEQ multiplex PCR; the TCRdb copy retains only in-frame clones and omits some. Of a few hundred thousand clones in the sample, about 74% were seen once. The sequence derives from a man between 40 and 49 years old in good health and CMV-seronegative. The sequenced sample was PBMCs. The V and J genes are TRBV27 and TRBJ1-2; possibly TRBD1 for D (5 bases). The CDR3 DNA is TGTGCCAGCACCCTGGGACTTGGGTATGGCTACACCTTC. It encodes CASTLGLGYGYTF.